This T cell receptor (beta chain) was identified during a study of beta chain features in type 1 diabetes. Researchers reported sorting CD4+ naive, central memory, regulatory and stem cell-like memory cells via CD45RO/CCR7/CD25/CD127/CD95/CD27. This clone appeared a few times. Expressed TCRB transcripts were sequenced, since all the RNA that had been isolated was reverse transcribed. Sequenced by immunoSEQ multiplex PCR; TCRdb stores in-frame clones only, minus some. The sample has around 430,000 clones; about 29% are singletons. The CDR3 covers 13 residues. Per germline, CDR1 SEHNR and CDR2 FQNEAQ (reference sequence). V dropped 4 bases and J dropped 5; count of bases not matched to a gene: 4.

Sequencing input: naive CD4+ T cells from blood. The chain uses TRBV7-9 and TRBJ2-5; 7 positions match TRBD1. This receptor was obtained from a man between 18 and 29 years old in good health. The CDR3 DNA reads TGTGCCAGCAGCTGGACGGGACAGGAGACCCAGTACTTC. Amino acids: CASSWTGQETQYF.